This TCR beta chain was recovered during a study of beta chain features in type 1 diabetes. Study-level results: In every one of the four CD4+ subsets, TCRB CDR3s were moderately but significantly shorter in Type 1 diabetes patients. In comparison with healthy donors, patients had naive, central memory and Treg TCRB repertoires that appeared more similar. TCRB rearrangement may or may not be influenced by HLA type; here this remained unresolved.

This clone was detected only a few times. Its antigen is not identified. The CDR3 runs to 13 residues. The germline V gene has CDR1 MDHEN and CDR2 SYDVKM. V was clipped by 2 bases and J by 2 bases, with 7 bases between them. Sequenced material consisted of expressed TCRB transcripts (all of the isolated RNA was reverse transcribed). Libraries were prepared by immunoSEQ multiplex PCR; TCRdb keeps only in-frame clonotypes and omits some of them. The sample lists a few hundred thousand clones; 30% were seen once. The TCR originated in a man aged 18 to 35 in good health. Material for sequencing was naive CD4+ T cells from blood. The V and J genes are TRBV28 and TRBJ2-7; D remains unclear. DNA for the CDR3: TGTGCCAGCAGTTTACTTCCTGCCTACGAGCAGTACTTC. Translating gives CASSLLPAYEQYF.